The entry below gives a single T cell receptor beta chain sequence along with its context. Its antigen is not known. This sample was taken from a study of cytomegalovirus exposure and HLA in healthy donors. About the research overall: In a later analysis, the roughly 120 validation repertoires were reported to have used the same platform as the 600 to 700 first-cohort repertoires. Study outcomes and limitations: Most TCR sequences proved rare, with some public TCRs found in many donors. Associated with cytomegalovirus, according to the listing, were 150 to 200 TCR beta chains.

The table came from immunoSEQ multiplex PCR; TCRdb's copy has only in-frame clones and leaves some out. Counted here are about 73,000 clones, over 90% occurring once; the ten biggest clones make up 3.2%. The CDR3 extends over 18 amino acids. In germline, CDR1 is KGHSH, CDR2 LQKENI. The V and J ends lost 2 bases and 0 bases respectively, with 17 bases between them. V is TRBV18 and J is TRBJ1-5; D unresolved. Input material: PBMCs. The sequence came from a woman younger than 35 in good health and CMV-seropositive. The CDR3 region has the DNA TGTGCCAGCTCACCAAATCTGCCCGAAAGCTATAGCAATCAGCCCCAGCATTTT. Translated, it gives CASSPNLPESYSNQPQHF.